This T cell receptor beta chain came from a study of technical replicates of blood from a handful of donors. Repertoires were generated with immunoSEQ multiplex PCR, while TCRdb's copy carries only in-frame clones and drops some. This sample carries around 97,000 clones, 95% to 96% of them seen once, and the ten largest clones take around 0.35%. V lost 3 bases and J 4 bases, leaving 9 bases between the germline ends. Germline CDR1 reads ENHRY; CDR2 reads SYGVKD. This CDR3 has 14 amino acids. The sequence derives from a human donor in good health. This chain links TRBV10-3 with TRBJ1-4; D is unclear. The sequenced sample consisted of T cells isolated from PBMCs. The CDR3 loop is CAISDLEDNEKLFF. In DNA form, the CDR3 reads TGTGCCATCAGTGACTTAGAGGATAATGAAAAACTGTTTTTT.